This note documents a single TCR beta chain sequence. Original data processing: Amplifying reference gene primers gave estimates of nucleated cell counts. TCRdb's copy holds only in-frame clones and misses some; the assay was immunoSEQ multiplex PCR. From that table come the V and J calls and clone size; the DNA was used to work out D and trimming. This table has approximately 350,000 clones, 70% to 90% appearing once. There are 15 residues in the CDR3. Germline-derived CDR1 and CDR2 are MNHEY and SMNVEV (reference sequence). Losses at the gene ends were 4 bases for V and 5 bases for J; bases not matched to a gene: 6. These data originate in a study of blood T cell repertoires in COVID-19. Study-level information: The study drew acute and convalescent COVID-19 samples from the United States, Italy and Spain. Sources were T cells, B-cell-depleted T cells, or PBMCs; the material itself was cDNA or gDNA.

The receptor was derived from a man between 40 and 49 years old with acute or convalescent COVID-19. The chain uses TRBV27 and TRBJ1-2, with 11 bases fitting TRBD1. The sequenced sample consisted of peripheral blood. CDR3 in DNA: TGTGCCAGCAGTTCCCGGGACAGGGGGGGTTATGGCTACACCTTC. Amino acid sequence: CASSSRDRGGYGYTF.